The 24 T cell receptor beta chains reported below all come from one sample, sequenced in a study of T cells in pancreatic ductal adenocarcinoma. Selected pancreatic ductal adenocarcinoma patients had undergone surgery without neoadjuvant therapy. Profiling relied on immunoSEQ multiplex PCR, and the TCRdb table lists in-frame clones only, not all of them. Of over 85,000 clones listed, about 95% are singletons. Material for sequencing was PBMCs. Source of these receptors: a human donor with pancreatic ductal adenocarcinoma.

This chain connects TRBV6-1 to TRBJ1-5; D call uncertain. This CDR3 is built from 15 residues. Trimming left V 2 bases short and J 0 bases short, with 8 bases between. The germline V gene has CDR1 MNHNS and CDR2 SASEGT. The CDR3 DNA reads as TGTGCCAGCAGTGAACCCCTCCTTAGCAATCAGCCCCAGCATTTT. Translating gives CASSEPLLSNQPQHF.

V is TRBV2 and J is TRBJ2-1; 9 positions agree with TRBD1. This CDR3 spans 14 amino acids. Germline loops: CDR1 SNHLY, CDR2 FYNNEI. V dropped 7 bases and J dropped 8; count of bases not matched to a gene: 9. The CDR3 coding sequence is TGTGCCAGCACCCCGGGACAGGGTCGTTATGAGCAGTTCTTC. Encoded protein: CASTPGQGRYEQFF. Full variable domain (rest looked up from reference TRBV2 and TRBJ2-1): EPEVTQTPSHQVTQMGQEVILRCVPISNHLYFYWYRQILGQKVEFLVSFYNNEISEKSEIFDDQFSVERPDGSNFTLKIRSTKLEDSAMYFCASTPGQGRYEQFFGPGTRLTVL.

The rearrangement links TRBV9 to TRBJ2-3; D is unresolved. The CDR3 has 14 amino acids. V dropped 5 bases and J dropped 2 bases, with 12 bases sitting between them. Germline V gene sequence: CDR1 SGDLS, CDR2 YYNGEE. CDR3 amino acids: CASSSEPYTDTQYF. CDR3 bases: TGTGCCAGCAGTTCAGAACCGTACACAGATACGCAGTATTTT.

This clone occurred once. This sequence joins TRBV28 and TRBJ1-2; TRBD1 matches at 7 bases. V trimming: 2 bases; J trimming: 8 bases; junction bases outside the gene matches: 8. CDR1 is MDHEN, CDR2 SYDVKM, per germline. There are 14 residues in the CDR3. Written as DNA, the CDR3 is TGTGCCAGCAGTTTAAGTGGACAGGCGTCCGGCTACACCTTC. This codes for CASSLSGQASGYTF.

The chain couples TRBV9 to TRBJ2-2; 9 nucleotides agree with TRBD1. The germline V gene has CDR1 SGDLS and CDR2 YYNGEE. V trimming: 3 bases; J trimming: 8 bases; junction bases outside the gene matches: 14. The CDR3 covers 17 residues. The DNA for the CDR3 is TGTGCCAGCAGCGAGAACCGGACAGGGGTCCCTGGGGGGGAGCTGTTTTTT. Protein: CASSENRTGVPGGELFF.

This sequence joins TRBV6-5 and TRBJ2-5; 10 bases are shared with TRBD2. V gave up 9 bases and J gave up 5 bases; unmatched junction bases: 9. Germline CDR1 MNHEY, CDR2 SVGAGI. The CDR3 sequence is 14 residues long. The CDR3 region has the DNA TGTGCCAGTAAGCGGGAGGGCCAGTGGGAGACCCAGTACTTC. Protein product: CASKREGQWETQYF.

The gene calls are TRBV5-1 and TRBJ2-7; 14 nucleotides line up with TRBD2. This CDR3 contains 16 residues. In germline, CDR1 is SGHRS, CDR2 YFSETQ. V trimming: 4 bases; J trimming: 0 bases; junction bases outside the gene matches: 3. This chain's CDR3 is CASSRGTSGSSYEQYF. In DNA form, the CDR3 reads TGCGCCAGCAGCCGGGGGACTAGCGGGAGCTCCTACGAGCAGTACTTC.

This rearrangement joins TRBV30 to TRBJ2-7; D gene ambiguous. Germline CDR1 is GTSNPN and CDR2 is SVGIG (reference sequence). V was cut by 6 bases and J by 5 bases, with 26 bases left in between. The CDR3 spans 16 residues. The CDR3 here is CACVLGQYNSLDEQYF. The CDR3 region has the DNA TGTGCCTGTGTATTGGGCCAGTATAATTCTTTGGACGAGCAGTACTTC.

This sequence joins TRBV7-8 and TRBJ2-7; 9 nucleotides agree with TRBD1. With 5 bases clipped from V and 2 bases from J, the junction kept 4 bases outside the gene matches. Germline values: CDR1 SGHVS, CDR2 FQNEAQ. The CDR3 is 14 residues long. As DNA, the CDR3 is TGTGCCAGCAGCCTCCGGGACAGGGCCTACGAGCAGTACTTC. Amino acids: CASSLRDRAYEQYF.

The V and J genes are TRBV30 and TRBJ2-5; D gene ambiguous. Germline V gene data show CDR1 as GTSNPN and CDR2 as SVGIG (reference sequence). Trimming removed 2 bases at V and 0 bases at J, with 4 bases between. The CDR3 is 12 amino acids. The CDR3 is CAWSLYQETQYF. The CDR3 nucleotides are TGTGCCTGGAGTCTGTACCAAGAGACCCAGTACTTC.

V usage is TRBV10-3 and J usage is TRBJ2-5; 7 bases map to TRBD1. Germline V gives CDR1 ENHRY, CDR2 SYGVKD. J lost 6 bases, V lost 10 bases, and 5 bases had no gene match. CDR3 length equals 11 residues. The CDR3 region has the DNA TGTGCCAGTGGACAGGAAAAGACCCAGTACTTC. As protein: CASGQEKTQYF.

The chain couples TRBV5-4 to TRBJ2-1, with 11 bases aligning to TRBD2. J lost 8 bases, V lost 4 bases, and 8 bases had no gene match. From germline, CDR1 is SGHNT and CDR2 YYREEE (reference sequence). CDR3 length: 15 residues. CDR3 sequence reads: CASSRTSGFGDEQFF. The CDR3 DNA sequence: TGTGCCAGCAGCCGGACTAGCGGGTTTGGGGATGAGCAGTTCTTC. Full variable domain (remainder filled in from reference TRBV5-4 and TRBJ2-1): ETGVTQSPTHLIKTRGQQVTLRCSSQSGHNTVSWYQQALGQGPQFIFQYYREEENGRGNFPPRFSGLQFPNYSSELNVNALELDDSALYLCASSRTSGFGDEQFFGPGTRLTVL.

The V and J genes are TRBV7-9 and TRBJ2-7; TRBD1 matches 9 bases. Germline V gene data show CDR1 as SEHNR and CDR2 as FQNEAQ (reference sequence). CDR3 length equals 16 residues. The trim removed 6 bases at V and 0 bases at J, leaving 9 bases unmatched. The CDR3 bases are TGTGCCAGCAGTCAACGGACAGGGGACCACTCCTACGAGCAGTACTTC. This sequence encodes CASSQRTGDHSYEQYF.

The chain links TRBV30 to TRBJ2-1; the match to TRBD2 covers 13 bases. The CDR3 is made up of 16 amino acids. V lost 3 bases to trimming and J lost 2 bases; unmatched junction nucleotides: 4. CDR1 GTSNPN and CDR2 SVGIG come from the germline V gene (reference sequence). CDR3 in amino acids: CAWSAGTSGTYNEQFF. DNA for the CDR3: TGTGCCTGGAGCGCTGGGACTAGCGGGACCTACAATGAGCAGTTCTTC. The whole variable domain, remainder taken from reference TRBV30 and TRBJ2-1, is SQTIHQWPATLVQPVGSPLSLECTVEGTSNPNLYWYRQAAGRGLQLLFYSVGIGQISSEVPQNLSASRPQDRQFILSSKKLLLSDSGFYLCAWSAGTSGTYNEQFFGPGTRLTVL.

V and J are TRBV28 and TRBJ2-3; 10 bases agree with TRBD2. The CDR3 has 18 amino acids. Losses at the gene ends were 5 bases for V and 2 bases for J; bases not matched to a gene: 13. Germline V gene sequence: CDR1 MDHEN, CDR2 SYDVKM. The CDR3 DNA follows: TGTGCCAGCAGTGACCCACTTTATAGCGGGAGGTTCACAGATACGCAGTATTTT. Translation gives CASSDPLYSGRFTDTQYF.

The rearrangement uses TRBV27 and TRBJ2-1; D gene uncertain. The CDR3 totals 15 residues. Germline lookup yields CDR1 MNHEY and CDR2 SMNVEV (reference sequence). The V end lost 7 bases, the J end lost 6 bases, and 19 bases lay between the germline ends. The DNA for the CDR3 is TGTGCCAGCAAGATTTCGAGTGTACCAACCAATGAGCAGTTCTTC. Its protein is CASKISSVPTNEQFF.

The J gene is TRBJ1-1, the V gene TRBV18; 9 bases line up with TRBD1. The germline V gene encodes CDR1 KGHSH and CDR2 LQKENI. The CDR3 is 13 residues long. J was trimmed by 7 bases and V by 1 base; bases with no gene match: 1. In nucleotides, the CDR3 is TGTGCCAGCTCACCACTGGACAGGGGTGAAGCTTTCTTT. Encoded protein: CASSPLDRGEAFF.

The J gene is TRBJ2-6, the V gene TRBV28; D is uncertain. Germline V gene lookup returns CDR1 MDHEN and CDR2 SYDVKM. The CDR3 runs 14 residues. V lost 7 bases and J lost 1, with 8 bases in between. CDR3: CASIPGSGANVLTF. In DNA, the CDR3 is TGTGCCAGCATTCCAGGTTCTGGGGCCAACGTCCTGACTTTC.

This clone was detected once. CDR3: CASSPQGDSNEQYF. DNA for the CDR3: TGTGCCAGCAGCCCACAAGGGGATTCCAACGAGCAGTACTTC. The V and J genes are TRBV7-7 and TRBJ2-7; a weak D match, TRBD1 (5 bases). V was cut by 5 bases and J by 5 bases, with 16 bases left in between. CDR1 is SSHAT and CDR2 is FNYEAQ in the germline V gene (reference sequence). This CDR3 region has 14 residues.

The chain has TRBV21-1 and TRBJ1-1. TRBV21-1 is flagged as a pseudogene. The CDR3 is 15 residues long. The CDR3 spells CASSKGSLSLVEAFF. CDR3 DNA sequence: TGTGCCAGCAGCAAAGGGAGCCTGTCCCTAGTTGAAGCTTTCTTT.

The CDR3 DNA follows: TGCGCCAGCTCTTCGGGGGGCGTCGAGACCCAGTACTTC. This codes for CASSSGGVETQYF. The gene calls are TRBV5-1 and TRBJ2-5, with D tentatively TRBD2 (7 bases). Per the germline V gene, CDR1 is SGHRS and CDR2 is YFSETQ. The V gene lost 7 bases and the J gene lost 5 bases, with 15 bases spanning the gap. There are 13 residues in the CDR3.

This rearrangement joins TRBV5-4 to TRBJ2-7; 7 bases are a match to TRBD1. Germline CDR1 SGHNT, CDR2 YYREEE (reference sequence). There are 14 residues in the CDR3. The trim removed 4 bases at V and 0 bases at J, leaving 4 bases unmatched. The CDR3 nucleotides read TGTGCCAGCAGCAAAGGGACAGCCTCCTACGAGCAGTACTTC. Translation: CASSKGTASYEQYF.

This chain links TRBV11-2 with TRBJ1-5, with D uncertain. The germline V gene encodes CDR1 SGHAT and CDR2 FQNNGV. V was clipped by 5 bases and J by 2 bases, with 7 bases between them. CDR3 length: 13 residues. The CDR3 loop is CASSPQRNQPQHF. CDR3 DNA: TGTGCCAGCAGCCCACAACGCAATCAGCCCCAGCATTTT.

The genes are TRBV7-8 and TRBJ2-3; D might be TRBD2 (6 bases). This CDR3 spans 15 amino acids. CDR1 SGHVS and CDR2 FQNEAQ come from the germline V gene. The germline V and J ends were trimmed by 5 bases and 4 bases, with 16 bases remaining between them. CDR3 protein: CASSQREFVADTQYF. Here the CDR3 DNA reads TGTGCCAGCAGCCAACGGGAGTTCGTCGCAGATACGCAGTATTTT.